The rows below give T cell receptor beta chains drawn from one sample of a study of blood T cell repertoires in COVID-19. Assay: immunoSEQ multiplex PCR; the TCRdb copy retains only in-frame clones and omits some. This sample yields about 97,000 clones, of which about 87% are seen a single time; over 2.5% belongs to the top ten. The sample consisted of peripheral blood. These receptors all stem from a middle-aged man with active or convalescent COVID-19. Both conserved end residues are part of each CDR3. Fields, in order: D gene, clone size, V gene, J gene, CDR3 DNA, CDR3 protein. A D gene is named only where the DNA matches it firmly. A clone size is listed for some rows: how often the clone was seen (once, few, many), or a class if it is expanded.

>-|once|TRBV18|TRBJ1-1
TGTGCCAGCTCACCTCTCTCGCAGGGAACTGAAGCTTTCTTT
CASSPLSQGTEAFF
>-|-|TRBV19|TRBJ2-1
TGTGCCAGTAGTATAGAGGGACAAGGGCGGGTGAGGCAGTTCTTC
CASSIEGQGRVRQFF
>-|-|TRBV19|TRBJ2-5
TGTGCCAGTAGTCCGGGAGCGTCAGGAGAGACCCAGTACTTC
CASSPGASGETQYF
>TRBD1|-|TRBV29-1|TRBJ1-2
TGCAGCGTAGAAACCGGGACAGGGTGGGGCGGCTACACCTTC
CSVETGTGWGGYTF
>TRBD1|-|TRBV7-2|TRBJ2-1
TGTGCCAGCAGCCCTCGGGACAGGGGAGGCAATGAGCAGTTCTTC
CASSPRDRGGNEQFF
>-|-|TRBV7-9|TRBJ2-2
TGTGCCAGCAGCTTAGTCGTGGGAGCGACCGGGGAGCTGTTTTTT
CASSLVVGATGELFF
>-|-|TRBV11-3|TRBJ2-1
TGTGCCAGCAGCCCGAGCGGGTCCCGCCATGAGCAGTTCTTC
CASSPSGSRHEQFF
>TRBD1|-|TRBV27|TRBJ1-4
TGTGCCAGCAGTACACTTGGACAGGTTAATGAAAAACTGTTTTTT
CASSTLGQVNEKLFF
>TRBD2|-|TRBV11-3|TRBJ2-1
TGTGCCAGCAGCTTAGCATCGGGAGGTGAGCAGTTCTTC
CASSLASGGEQFF
>TRBD2|-|TRBV9|TRBJ2-1
TGTGCCAGCAGCCCTCTGGGGGGGTCCTACAATGAGCAGTTCTTC
CASSPLGGSYNEQFF
>TRBD1|-|TRBV7-2|TRBJ2-2
TGTGCCAGCAGCGGACAGGGGGCCAACACCGGGGAGCTGTTTTTT
CASSGQGANTGELFF
>TRBD1|-|TRBV3-1/TRBV3-2|TRBJ2-5
TGTGCCAGCAGACAGGGGTACCAAGAGACCCAGTACTTC
CASRQGYQETQYF
>TRBD1|once|TRBV6-5|TRBJ2-7
TGTGCCAGCAGTTACTCCCGGGACAGAATCTACGAGCAGTACTTC
CASSYSRDRIYEQYF
>-|-|TRBV6-5|TRBJ1-4
TGTGCCAGCTTGAGGATAGCTAATGAAAAACTGTTTTTT
CASLRIANEKLFF
>TRBD2|-|TRBV28|TRBJ2-1
TGTGCCAGCAGCCAATCGGGCGGGGGTCCCTACAATGAGCAGTTCTTC
CASSQSGGGPYNEQFF
>TRBD1|-|TRBV10-3|TRBJ1-2
TGTGCCGCTCACAGGGGTAACTATGGCTACACCTTC
CAAHRGNYGYTF
>-|-|TRBV7-8|TRBJ2-3
TGTGCCAGCAGCTTAGGCGGGACCACTAGCACAGATACGCAGTATTTT
CASSLGGTTSTDTQYF
>TRBD1|-|TRBV12-5|TRBJ1-2
TGTGCTAGTGCTGACGGGACAGTGGGTTATGGCTACACCTTC
CASADGTVGYGYTF
>TRBD1|-|TRBV7-6|TRBJ1-5
TGTGCCAGCAGCTCCGGGACAGGGGGTGGTCAGCCCCAGCATTTT
CASSSGTGGGQPQHF
>-|-|TRBV19|TRBJ1-5
TGTGCCAGTAGTATAGCTGGGAGAAGCAATCAGCCCCAGCATTTT
CASSIAGRSNQPQHF
>-|-|TRBV12-3/TRBV12-4|TRBJ1-2
TGTGCCAGCAGCCTCGGGGGGGCCTATGGCTACACCTTC
CASSLGGAYGYTF
>-|-|TRBV5-1|TRBJ1-2
TGCGCCAGCAGAACCGGACTGAATGACTATGGCTACACCTTC
CASRTGLNDYGYTF
>TRBD2|-|TRBV5-1|TRBJ2-3
TGCGCCAGCAGTTCTCAGTGGCGGGGGGCCACAGATACGCAGTATTTT
CASSSQWRGATDTQYF
>TRBD1|-|TRBV5-1|TRBJ1-1
TGCGCCAGCAGCGCAGGACAGGGGGGAGGAGGCACTGAAGCTTTCTTT
CASSAGQGGGGTEAFF
>TRBD1|-|TRBV15|TRBJ2-7
TGTGCCACCAGCAAGGACAGGCGCGAGCAGTACTTC
CATSKDRREQYF
>TRBD2|-|TRBV19|TRBJ2-1
TGTGCCAGTAGGATAGCGGGTAGCTCCTACAATGAGCAGTTCTTC
CASRIAGSSYNEQFF
>-|-|TRBV5-4|TRBJ1-3
TGTGCCAGCAGCTCGGGGAACTCTGGAAACACCATATATTTT
CASSSGNSGNTIYF
>TRBD1|-|TRBV6-5|TRBJ1-2
TGTGCCAGCAGTTACTCCGGGACAGATTCCTATGGCTACACCTTC
CASSYSGTDSYGYTF
>-|-|TRBV7-6|TRBJ2-3
TGTGCCAGCAGCTTTAAAAGCCTAGCGGATACGCAGTATTTT
CASSFKSLADTQYF
>-|-|TRBV23-1|TRBJ1-5
TGCGCCAGCAGTCAGTCCAGGGATCAGCCCCAGCATTTT
CASSQSRDQPQHF
>TRBD1|-|TRBV6-5|TRBJ1-6
TGTGCCAGCAGTTTACAGGGGGCGTATTCACCCCTCCACTTT
CASSLQGAYSPLHF
>TRBD1|-|TRBV25-1|TRBJ2-5
TGTGCCAGCAGTGAAGACAGGGGCCAGGGAGAGACCCAGTACTTC
CASSEDRGQGETQYF
>-|once|TRBV5-1|TRBJ2-7
TGCGCCAGCAGCCTGGGGGGACAGTACTCCTACGAGCAGTACTTC
CASSLGGQYSYEQYF
>-|-|TRBV27|TRBJ2-3
TGTGCCAGCAGTTTAACCCTGACGACAGCTAGCACAGATACGCAGTATTTT
CASSLTLTTASTDTQYF
>TRBD2|-|TRBV7-9|TRBJ2-1
TGTGCCAGCGTAGCGGGGGGGCGACAAAGTGAGCAGTTCTTC
CASVAGGRQSEQFF
>-|-|TRBV6-9|TRBJ1-2
TGTGCCAGCAGTTATCCCAGGGAAGGTATGGACTATGGCTACACCTTC
CASSYPREGMDYGYTF
>-|-|TRBV6-4|TRBJ2-3
TGTGCCAGCAGTATTGCGGGGGCTGGAGATACGCAGTATTTT
CASSIAGAGDTQYF
>TRBD1|-|TRBV27|TRBJ1-2
TGTGCCAGCAGTTCGACAGGGAGGACTGGGTATGGCTACACCTTC
CASSSTGRTGYGYTF
>-|many|TRBV5-1|TRBJ2-5
TGCGCCAGCAGCTTGGGGGCTGGACTAGAGACCCAGTACTTC
CASSLGAGLETQYF
>-|-|TRBV3-1/TRBV3-2|TRBJ1-2
TGTGCCAGCAGCCCCTGGCCATCCTTTAACTATGGCTACACCTTC
CASSPWPSFNYGYTF
>TRBD1|-|TRBV30|TRBJ2-1
TGTGCCTGGAGTCTCGGACAGGGGGCGTACAATGAGCAGTTCTTC
CAWSLGQGAYNEQFF
>TRBD2|-|TRBV6-6|TRBJ2-3
TGTGCCAGCAGTCAACTAGCGGGGGGACGAACTAGCACAGATACGCAGTATTTT
CASSQLAGGRTSTDTQYF
>-|-|TRBV30|TRBJ2-6
TGTGCCTGGACCCAATCTGGGGCCAACGTCCTGACTTTC
CAWTQSGANVLTF